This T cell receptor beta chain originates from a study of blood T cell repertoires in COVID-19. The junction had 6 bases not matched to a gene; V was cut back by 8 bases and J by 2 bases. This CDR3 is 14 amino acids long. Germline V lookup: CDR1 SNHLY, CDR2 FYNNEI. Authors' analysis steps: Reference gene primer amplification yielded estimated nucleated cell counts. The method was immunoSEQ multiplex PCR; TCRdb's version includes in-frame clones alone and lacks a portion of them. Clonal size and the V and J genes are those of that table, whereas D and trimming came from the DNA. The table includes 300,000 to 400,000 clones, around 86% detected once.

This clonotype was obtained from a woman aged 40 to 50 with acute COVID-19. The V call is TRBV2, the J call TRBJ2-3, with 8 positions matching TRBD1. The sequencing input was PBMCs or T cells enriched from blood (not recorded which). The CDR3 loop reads CASGDRKLTDTQYF. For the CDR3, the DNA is TGTGCCAGCGGGGACAGGAAACTCACAGATACGCAGTATTTT.